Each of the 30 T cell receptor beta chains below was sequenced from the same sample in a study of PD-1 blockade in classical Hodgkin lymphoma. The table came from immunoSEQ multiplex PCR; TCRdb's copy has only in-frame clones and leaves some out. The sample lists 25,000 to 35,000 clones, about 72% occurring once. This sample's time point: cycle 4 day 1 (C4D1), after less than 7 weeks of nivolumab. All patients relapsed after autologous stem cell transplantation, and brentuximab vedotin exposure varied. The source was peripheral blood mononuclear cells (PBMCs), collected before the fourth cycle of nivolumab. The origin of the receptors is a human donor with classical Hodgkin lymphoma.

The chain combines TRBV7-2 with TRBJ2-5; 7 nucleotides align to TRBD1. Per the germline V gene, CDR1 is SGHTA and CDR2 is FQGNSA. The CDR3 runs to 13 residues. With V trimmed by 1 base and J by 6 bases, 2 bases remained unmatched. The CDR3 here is CASSLGQGKTQYF. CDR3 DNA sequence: TGTGCCAGCAGCTTAGGACAGGGAAAGACCCAGTACTTC.

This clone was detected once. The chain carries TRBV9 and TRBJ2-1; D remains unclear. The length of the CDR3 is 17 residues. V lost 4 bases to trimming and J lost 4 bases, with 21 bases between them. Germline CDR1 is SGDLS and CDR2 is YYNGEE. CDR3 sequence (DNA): TGTGCCAGCAGCCCCACATGGGGTTCGGTCCTTTACAATGAGCAGTTCTTC. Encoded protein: CASSPTWGSVLYNEQFF.

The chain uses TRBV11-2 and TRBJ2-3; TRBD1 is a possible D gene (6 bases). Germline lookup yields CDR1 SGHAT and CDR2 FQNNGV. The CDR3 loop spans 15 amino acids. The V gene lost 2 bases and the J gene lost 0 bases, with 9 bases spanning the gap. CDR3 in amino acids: CASSLRQASTDTQYF. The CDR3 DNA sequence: TGTGCCAGCAGCTTAAGACAGGCAAGCACAGATACGCAGTATTTT. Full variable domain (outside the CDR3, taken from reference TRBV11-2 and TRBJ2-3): EAGVAQSPRYKIIEKRQSVAFWCNPISGHATLYWYQQILGQGPKLLIQFQNNGVVDDSQLPKDRFSAERLKGVDSTLKIQPAKLEDSAVYLCASSLRQASTDTQYFGPGTRLTVL.

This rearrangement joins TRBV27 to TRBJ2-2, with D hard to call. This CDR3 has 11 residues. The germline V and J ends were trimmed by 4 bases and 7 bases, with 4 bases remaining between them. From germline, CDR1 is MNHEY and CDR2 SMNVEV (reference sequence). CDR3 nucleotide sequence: TGTGCCAGCAGTTCTGGCGGGGAGCTGTTTTTT. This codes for CASSSGGELFF.

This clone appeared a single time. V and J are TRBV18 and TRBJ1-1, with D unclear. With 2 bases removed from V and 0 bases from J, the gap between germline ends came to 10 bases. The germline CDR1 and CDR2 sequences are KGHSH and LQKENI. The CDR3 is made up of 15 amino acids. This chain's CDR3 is CASSPGEVMNTEAFF. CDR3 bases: TGTGCCAGCTCACCAGGGGAAGTAATGAACACTGAAGCTTTCTTT.

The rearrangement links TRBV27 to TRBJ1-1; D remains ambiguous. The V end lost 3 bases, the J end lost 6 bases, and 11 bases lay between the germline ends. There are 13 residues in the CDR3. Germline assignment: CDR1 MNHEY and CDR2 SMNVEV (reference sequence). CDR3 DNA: TGTGCCAGCAGTTTCGGGGTCAGTGCTGAAGCTTTCTTT. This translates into CASSFGVSAEAFF.

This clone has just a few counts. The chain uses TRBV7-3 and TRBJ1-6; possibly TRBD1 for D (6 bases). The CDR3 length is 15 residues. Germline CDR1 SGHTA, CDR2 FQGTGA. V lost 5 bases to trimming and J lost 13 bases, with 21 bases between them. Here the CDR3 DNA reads TGTGCCAGCAGCCCCTCCGGGTTCGGGGGCAGGCCCCTCCACTTT. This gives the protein CASSPSGFGGRPLHF.

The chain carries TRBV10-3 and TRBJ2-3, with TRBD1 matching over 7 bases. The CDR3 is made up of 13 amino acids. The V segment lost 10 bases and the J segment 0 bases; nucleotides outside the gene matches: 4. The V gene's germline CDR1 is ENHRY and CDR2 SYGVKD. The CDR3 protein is CATRDSSTDTQYF. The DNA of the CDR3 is TGTGCCACAAGGGACAGTAGCACAGATACGCAGTATTTT.

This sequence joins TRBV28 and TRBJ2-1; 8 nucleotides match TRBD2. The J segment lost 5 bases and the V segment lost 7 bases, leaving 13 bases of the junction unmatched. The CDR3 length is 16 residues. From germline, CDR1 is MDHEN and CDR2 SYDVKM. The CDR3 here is CASNPAGAGENNEQFF. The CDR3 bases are TGTGCCAGCAACCCCGCTGGAGCGGGAGAGAACAATGAGCAGTTCTTC.

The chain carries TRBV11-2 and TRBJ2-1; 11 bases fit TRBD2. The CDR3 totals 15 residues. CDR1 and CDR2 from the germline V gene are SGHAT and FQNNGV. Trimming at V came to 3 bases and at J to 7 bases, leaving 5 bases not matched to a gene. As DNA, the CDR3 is TGTGCCAGCAGCTTGCGACTAGCGGGAAAGAATGAGCAGTTCTTC. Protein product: CASSLRLAGKNEQFF. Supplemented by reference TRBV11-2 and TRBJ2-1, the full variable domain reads EAGVAQSPRYKIIEKRQSVAFWCNPISGHATLYWYQQILGQGPKLLIQFQNNGVVDDSQLPKDRFSAERLKGVDSTLKIQPAKLEDSAVYLCASSLRLAGKNEQFFGPGTRLTVL.

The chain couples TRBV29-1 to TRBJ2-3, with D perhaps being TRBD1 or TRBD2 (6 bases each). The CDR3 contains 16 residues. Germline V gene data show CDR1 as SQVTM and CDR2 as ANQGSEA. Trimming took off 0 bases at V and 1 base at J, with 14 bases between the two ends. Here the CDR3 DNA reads TGCAGCGTTGAAGACCGTGGGGGGCGCGGCACAGATACGCAGTATTTT. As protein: CSVEDRGGRGTDTQYF.

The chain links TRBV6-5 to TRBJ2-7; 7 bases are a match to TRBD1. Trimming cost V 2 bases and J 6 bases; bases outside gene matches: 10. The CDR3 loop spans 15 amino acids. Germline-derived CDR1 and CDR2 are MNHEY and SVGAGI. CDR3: CASSYPGGQLGEQYF. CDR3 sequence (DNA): TGTGCCAGCAGTTACCCTGGGGGACAGTTAGGCGAGCAGTACTTC.

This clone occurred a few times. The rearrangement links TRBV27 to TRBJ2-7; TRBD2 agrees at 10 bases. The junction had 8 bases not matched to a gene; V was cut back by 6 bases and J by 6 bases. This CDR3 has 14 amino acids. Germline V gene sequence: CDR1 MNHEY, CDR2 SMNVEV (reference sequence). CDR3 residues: CASSQIAGGTEQYF. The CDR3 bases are TGTGCCAGCAGCCAGATAGCGGGAGGAACCGAGCAGTACTTC.

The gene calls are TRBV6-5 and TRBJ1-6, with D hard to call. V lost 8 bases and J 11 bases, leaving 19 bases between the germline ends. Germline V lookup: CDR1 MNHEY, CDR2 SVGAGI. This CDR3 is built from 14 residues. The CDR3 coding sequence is TGTGCCAGCGCCCCAATGGGCGGAGGGACACCCCTCCACTTT. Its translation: CASAPMGGGTPLHF.

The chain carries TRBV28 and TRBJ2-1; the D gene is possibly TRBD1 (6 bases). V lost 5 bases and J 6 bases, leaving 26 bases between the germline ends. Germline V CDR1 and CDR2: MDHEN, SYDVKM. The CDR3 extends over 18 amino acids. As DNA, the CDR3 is TGTGCCAGCAGTCAACTCACAACCCAGGGGATTGCGGGCAATGAGCAGTTCTTC. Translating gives CASSQLTTQGIAGNEQFF.

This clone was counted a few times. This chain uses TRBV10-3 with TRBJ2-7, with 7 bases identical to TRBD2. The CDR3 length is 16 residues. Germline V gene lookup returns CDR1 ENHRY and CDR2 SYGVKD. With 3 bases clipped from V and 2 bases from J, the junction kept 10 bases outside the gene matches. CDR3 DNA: TGTGCCATCAGTGACCCTACTAGCGAGGCAACCTACGAGCAGTACTTC. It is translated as CAISDPTSEATYEQYF.

The CDR3: CASSFTVNTEAFF. DNA of the CDR3: TGTGCCAGCAGTTTTACGGTGAACACTGAAGCTTTCTTT. V is TRBV28 and J is TRBJ1-1; D gene unclear. The CDR3 has 13 amino acids. The V gene's germline CDR1 is MDHEN and CDR2 SYDVKM. V gave up 3 bases and J gave up 0 bases, with 5 bases separating them. The complete variable domain, with remaining parts taken from reference TRBV28 and TRBJ1-1, reads DVKVTQSSRYLVKRTGEKVFLECVQDMDHENMFWYRQDPGLGLRLIYFSYDVKMKEKGDIPEGYSVSREKKERFSLILESASTNQTSMYLCASSFTVNTEAFFGQGTRLTVV.

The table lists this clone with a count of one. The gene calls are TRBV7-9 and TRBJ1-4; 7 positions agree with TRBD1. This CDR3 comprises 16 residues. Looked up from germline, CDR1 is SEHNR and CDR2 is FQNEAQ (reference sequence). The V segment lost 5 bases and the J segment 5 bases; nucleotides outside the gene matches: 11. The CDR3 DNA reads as TGTGCCAGCAGCCCTAGGGGGGGGGACAGCAATGAAAAACTGTTTTTT. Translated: CASSPRGGDSNEKLFF. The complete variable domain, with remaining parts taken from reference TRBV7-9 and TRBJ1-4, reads DTGVSQNPRHKITKRGQNVTFRCDPISEHNRLYWYRQTLGQGPEFLTYFQNEAQLEKSRLLSDRFSAERPKGSFSTLEIQRTEQGDSAMYLCASSPRGGDSNEKLFFGSGTQLSVL.

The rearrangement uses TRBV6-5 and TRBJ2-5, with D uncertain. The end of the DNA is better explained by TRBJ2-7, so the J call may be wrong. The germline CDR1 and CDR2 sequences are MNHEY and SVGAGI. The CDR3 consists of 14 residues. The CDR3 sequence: CASRLRVAQNEQYF. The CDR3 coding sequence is TGTGCCAGCAGATTACGGGTTGCCCAGAACGAGCAGTACTTC.

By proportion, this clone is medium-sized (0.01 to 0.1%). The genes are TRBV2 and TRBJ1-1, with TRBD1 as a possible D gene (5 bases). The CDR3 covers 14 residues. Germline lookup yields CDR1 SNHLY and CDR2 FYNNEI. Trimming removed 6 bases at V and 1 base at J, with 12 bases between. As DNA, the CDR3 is TGTGCCAGCAGAGACGACAGCCCGAACACTGAAGCTTTCTTT. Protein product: CASRDDSPNTEAFF.

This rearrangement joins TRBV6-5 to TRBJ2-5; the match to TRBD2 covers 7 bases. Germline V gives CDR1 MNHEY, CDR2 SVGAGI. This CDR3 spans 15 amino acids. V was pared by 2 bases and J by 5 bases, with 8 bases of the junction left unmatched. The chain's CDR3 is CASSYSPREWETQYF. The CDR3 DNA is TGTGCCAGCAGTTACAGTCCGCGGGAGTGGGAGACCCAGTACTTC.

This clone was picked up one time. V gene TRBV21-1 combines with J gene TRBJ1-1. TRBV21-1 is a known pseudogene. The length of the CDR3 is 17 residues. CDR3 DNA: TGTGCCAGCTCTTGCCCCGGGAGGGGGCACCCCTGGACTGAAGCTTTCTTT. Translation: CASSCPGRGHPWTEAFF.

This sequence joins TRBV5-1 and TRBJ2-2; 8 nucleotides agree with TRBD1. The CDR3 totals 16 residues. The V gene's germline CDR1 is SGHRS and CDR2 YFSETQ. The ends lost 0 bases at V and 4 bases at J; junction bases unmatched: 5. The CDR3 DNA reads TGCGCCAGCAGCTTGGAGCAGGGGGCGGCCACCGGGGAGCTGTTTTTT. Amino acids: CASSLEQGAATGELFF.

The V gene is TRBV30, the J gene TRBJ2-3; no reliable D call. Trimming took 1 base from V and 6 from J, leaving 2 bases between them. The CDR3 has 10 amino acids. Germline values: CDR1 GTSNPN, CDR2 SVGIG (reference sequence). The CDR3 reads CAWSGDTQYF. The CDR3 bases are TGTGCCTGGAGTGGTGATACGCAGTATTTT.

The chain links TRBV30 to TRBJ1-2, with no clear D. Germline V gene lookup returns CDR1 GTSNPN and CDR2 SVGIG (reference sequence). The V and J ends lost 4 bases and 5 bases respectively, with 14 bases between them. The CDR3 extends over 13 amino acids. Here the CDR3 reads CAWNPQTTYGYTF. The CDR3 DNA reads TGTGCCTGGAACCCCCAGACAACATATGGCTACACCTTC.

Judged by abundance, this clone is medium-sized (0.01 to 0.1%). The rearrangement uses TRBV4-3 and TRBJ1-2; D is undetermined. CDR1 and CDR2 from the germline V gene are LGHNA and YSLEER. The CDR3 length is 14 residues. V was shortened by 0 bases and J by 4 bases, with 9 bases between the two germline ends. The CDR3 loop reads CASSQDEPSYGYTF. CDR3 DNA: TGCGCCAGCAGCCAAGACGAGCCTTCCTATGGCTACACCTTC.

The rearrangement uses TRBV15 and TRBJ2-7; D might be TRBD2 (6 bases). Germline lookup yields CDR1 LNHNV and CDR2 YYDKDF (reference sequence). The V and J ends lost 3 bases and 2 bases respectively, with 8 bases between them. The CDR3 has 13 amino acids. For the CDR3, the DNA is TGTGCCACCAGCAGCGGGGGAACCTACGAGCAGTACTTC. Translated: CATSSGGTYEQYF.

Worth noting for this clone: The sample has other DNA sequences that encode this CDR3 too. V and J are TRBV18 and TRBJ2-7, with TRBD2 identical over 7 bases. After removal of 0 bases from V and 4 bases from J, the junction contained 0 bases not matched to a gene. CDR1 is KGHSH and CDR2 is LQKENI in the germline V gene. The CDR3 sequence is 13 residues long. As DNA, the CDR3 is TGTGCCAGCTCACCACCGGGGGGGTACGAGCAGTACTTC. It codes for CASSPPGGYEQYF.

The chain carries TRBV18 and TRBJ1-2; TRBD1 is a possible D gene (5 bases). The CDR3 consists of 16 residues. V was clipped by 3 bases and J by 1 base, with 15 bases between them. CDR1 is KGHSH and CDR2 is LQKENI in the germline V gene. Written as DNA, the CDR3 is TGTGCCAGCTCACCCTCAGGGCGTCCCCGTAACTATGGCTACACCTTC. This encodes CASSPSGRPRNYGYTF.

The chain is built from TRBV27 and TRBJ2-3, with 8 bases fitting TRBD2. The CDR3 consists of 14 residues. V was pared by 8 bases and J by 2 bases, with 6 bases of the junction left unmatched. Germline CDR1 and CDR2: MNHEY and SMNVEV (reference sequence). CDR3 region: CASYGGGFTDTQYF. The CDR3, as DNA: TGTGCCAGCTATGGCGGGGGGTTCACAGATACGCAGTATTTT.